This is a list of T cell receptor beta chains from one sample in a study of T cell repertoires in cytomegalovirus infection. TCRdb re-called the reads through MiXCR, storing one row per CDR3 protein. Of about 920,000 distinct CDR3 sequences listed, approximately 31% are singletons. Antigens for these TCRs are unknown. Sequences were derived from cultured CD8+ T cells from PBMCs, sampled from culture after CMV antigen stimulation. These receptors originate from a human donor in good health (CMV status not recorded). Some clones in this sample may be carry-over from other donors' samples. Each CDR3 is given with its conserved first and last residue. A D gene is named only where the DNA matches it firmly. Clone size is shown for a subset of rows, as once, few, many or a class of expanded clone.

CASSLEGQGASGELFF	TGTGCCAGCAGCTTGGAGGGACAGGGGGCGTCCGGGGAGCTGTTTTTT	TRBJ2-2	TRBV5-5	TRBD1	few
CASSFGLAGGGSPSTDTQYF	TGCGCCAGCAGCTTTGGACTAGCGGGGGGGGGTTCCCCTAGCACAGATACGCAGTATTTT	TRBJ2-3	TRBV5-1	TRBD2	-
CASSIVGQVSGANVLTF	TGTGCCAGTAGTATTGTGGGACAGGTCTCTGGGGCCAACGTCCTGACTTTC	TRBJ2-6	TRBV19	TRBD1	-
CASSLPGLTNEQFF	TGTGCCAGCAGTCTTCCGGGACTTACAAATGAGCAGTTCTTC	TRBJ2-1	TRBV27	-	-
CASSSGLAATDTQYF	TGTGCCAGCAGTTCCGGACTAGCGGCCACAGATACGCAGTATTTT	TRBJ2-3	TRBV28	TRBD2	few
CVSSVAGGPGNEQFF	TGTGTCAGCAGCGTAGCGGGGGGGCCCGGCAATGAGCAGTTCTTC	TRBJ2-1	TRBV5-8	TRBD2	-
CASSQEARGSQPQHF	TGCGCCAGCAGCCAAGAAGCACGGGGAAGTCAGCCCCAGCATTTT	TRBJ1-5	TRBV4-1	-	few
CATSRDLSGGGSPLHF	TGTGCCACCAGCAGAGATTTGAGTGGGGGTGGCTCACCCCTCCACTTT	TRBJ1-6	TRBV15	-	few
CSVVQDYGYTF	TGCAGCGTTGTACAGGACTATGGCTACACCTTC	TRBJ1-2	TRBV29-1	-	-
CASSLGQGIPDDTEAFF	TGTGCCAGCAGCTTGGGGCAGGGAATTCCTGACGACACTGAAGCTTTCTTT	TRBJ1-1	TRBV5-4	-	-
CASQTGGYTEAFF	TGTGCCAGTCAGACAGGGGGATACACTGAAGCTTTCTTT	TRBJ1-1	TRBV19	TRBD1	-
CASSIYTGGAGGELFF	TGTGCCAGCAGTATCTATACAGGGGGCGCCGGCGGGGAGCTGTTTTTT	TRBJ2-2	TRBV27	TRBD1	-
CASSHGLAGYNEQFF	TGCGCCAGCAGCCACGGACTAGCGGGATACAATGAGCAGTTCTTC	TRBJ2-1	TRBV4-1	TRBD2	many
CASKGTTDTDTQYF	TGTGCCAGCAAAGGGACAACTGACACAGATACGCAGTATTTT	TRBJ2-3	TRBV2	-	-
CSCKGGTGELFF	TGCAGCTGCAAGGGGGGGACCGGGGAGCTGTTTTTT	TRBJ2-2	TRBV29-1	-	few
CASSLSTAPGGLGYTF	TGTGCCAGCAGTTTATCGACGGCCCCTGGAGGCCTCGGCTACACCTTC	TRBJ1-2	TRBV27	-	few
CASSVVASGRTDTQYF	TGTGCCAGCAGCGTAGTAGCCAGCGGACGCACAGATACGCAGTATTTT	TRBJ2-3	TRBV9	-	few
CSALGFDRPTTGELFF	TGCAGTGCCCTAGGATTCGACAGGCCCACCACCGGGGAGCTGTTTTTT	TRBJ2-2	TRBV20-1	-	-
CASSRAGGGHEQFF	TGCGCCAGCAGTCGAGCGGGGGGCGGCCATGAGCAGTTCTTC	TRBJ2-1	TRBV23-1	TRBD2	-
CASSDTGASNQPQHF	TGTGCCAGCAGTGACACGGGAGCTAGCAATCAGCCCCAGCATTTT	TRBJ1-5	TRBV6-1	-	few
CASGRRGGRELFF	TGTGCCAGCGGCCGGCGGGGGGGGCGGGAGCTGTTTTTT	TRBJ2-2	TRBV27	TRBD2	-
CASGAGYEQYF	TGTGCCAGCGGCGCTGGCTACGAGCAGTACTTC	TRBJ2-7	TRBV7-2	-	-
CASSWDQGIPLSYNSPLHF	TGTGCCAGCAGTTGGGACCAGGGGATACCACTCTCCTATAATTCACCCCTCCACTTT	TRBJ1-6	TRBV28	-	few
CASSQEPGNTEAFF	TGCGCCAGCAGCCAAGAACCAGGGAACACTGAAGCTTTCTTT	TRBJ1-1	TRBV4-1	-	few
CASSFLAGGPKAYNEQFF	TGCGCCAGCAGCTTCCTAGCGGGGGGGCCTAAGGCCTACAATGAGCAGTTCTTC	TRBJ2-1	TRBV5-1	TRBD2	-
CASSSSGQGAIYEQYF	TGTGCCAGCAGTTCATCCGGACAGGGGGCTATCTACGAGCAGTACTTC	TRBJ2-7	TRBV6-2/TRBV6-3	TRBD1	-
CASSQEGYSGVGELFF	TGCGCCAGCAGCCAAGAGGGTTACTCGGGGGTCGGGGAGCTGTTTTTT	TRBJ2-2	TRBV4-3	-	-
CASSLTGREQPQHF	TGTGCCAGCAGCCTGACAGGGAGGGAGCAGCCCCAGCATTTT	TRBJ1-5	TRBV7-9	TRBD1	many